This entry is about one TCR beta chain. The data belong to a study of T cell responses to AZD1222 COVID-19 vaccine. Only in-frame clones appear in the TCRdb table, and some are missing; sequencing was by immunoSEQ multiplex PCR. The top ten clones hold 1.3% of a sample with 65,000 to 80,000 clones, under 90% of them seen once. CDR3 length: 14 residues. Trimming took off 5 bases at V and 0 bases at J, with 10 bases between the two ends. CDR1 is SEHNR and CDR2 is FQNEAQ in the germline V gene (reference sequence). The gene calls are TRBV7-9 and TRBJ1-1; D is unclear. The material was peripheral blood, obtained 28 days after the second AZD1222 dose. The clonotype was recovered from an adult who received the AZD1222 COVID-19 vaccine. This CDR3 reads CASSTQQLNTEAFF. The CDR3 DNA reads TGTGCCAGCAGCACCCAACAGCTGAACACTGAAGCTTTCTTT. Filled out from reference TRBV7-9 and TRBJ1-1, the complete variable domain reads DTGVSQNPRHKITKRGQNVTFRCDPISEHNRLYWYRQTLGQGPEFLTYFQNEAQLEKSRLLSDRFSAERPKGSFSTLEIQRTEQGDSAMYLCASSTQQLNTEAFFGQGTRLTVV.